Listed below are T cell receptor beta chains from one sample, sequenced in a study of T cells in Graves' hyperthyroidism and ophthalmopathy. TCRdb re-analysed the multiplex PCR reads in MiXCR, keeping a single row per CDR3 protein. The sample records 500,000 to 650,000 distinct CDR3 sequences, approximately 20% being singletons. Sequenced input: blood. The receptor source for this set is a middle-aged man with Graves' ophthalmopathy. Each CDR3 is given with its conserved first and last residue. The order of the fields is CDR3 DNA, CDR3 protein, D gene, V gene, J gene, clone size. D genes are given only for firm matches. Rows may omit the clone size; those that give it use once, few, many or a size class.

DNA: TGTGCCAGCTCACCACCGGGCCTCCGAGGGTCCGGGGAGCTGTTTTTT
CDR3: CASSPPGLRGSGELFF
D: -
V: TRBV18
J: TRBJ2-2
size: -

DNA: TGTGCCAGCAGCCCGAATAGCGGGAGAGCTACAGATACGCAGTATTTT
CDR3: CASSPNSGRATDTQYF
D: TRBD2
V: TRBV7-2
J: TRBJ2-3
size: -

DNA: TGTGCCAGCAGCACCCGGACGGATTCCCTCGCCTCTGGAAACACCATATATTTT
CDR3: CASSTRTDSLASGNTIYF
D: -
V: TRBV11-1
J: TRBJ1-3
size: many

DNA: TGTGCTAGCAGCTTAACTAACAGGGGGGAGCAGTTCTTC
CDR3: CASSLTNRGEQFF
D: TRBD1
V: TRBV7-3
J: TRBJ2-1
size: -

DNA: TGCAGTGCTAGTATCGCAGCTAGCACAGATACGCAGTATTTT
CDR3: CSASIAASTDTQYF
D: -
V: TRBV20-1
J: TRBJ2-3
size: many

DNA: TGTGCCAGCAACCCACAGGGGGCTCAGACTGAAGCTTTCTTT
CDR3: CASNPQGAQTEAFF
D: TRBD1
V: TRBV7-9
J: TRBJ1-1
size: -

DNA: TGTGCCAGCACCCTTCAGGGGGCGTACACTGAAGCTTTCTTT
CDR3: CASTLQGAYTEAFF
D: TRBD1
V: TRBV12-3/TRBV12-4
J: TRBJ1-1
size: many

DNA: TGTGCCAGCAGCCAAGTGGGGCCTTTAGCGGGCCCCCCCTGCAATGAGCAGTTCTTC
CDR3: CASSQVGPLAGPPCNEQFF
D: TRBD2
V: TRBV3-1
J: TRBJ2-1
size: few

DNA: TGCGCCAGCAGCCGTGACGGTGTGGGGGGCCACACTGAAGCTTTCTTT
CDR3: CASSRDGVGGHTEAFF
D: -
V: TRBV5-1
J: TRBJ1-1
size: few

DNA: TGTGCCAGCAGCTTGGGCGCCGGGACAGGGATTCCCTACGAGCAGTACTTC
CDR3: CASSLGAGTGIPYEQYF
D: TRBD1
V: TRBV11-3
J: TRBJ2-7
size: -

DNA: TGTGCCAGCAGCCCCGGGGTAGCGGGAGATGAGCAGTTCTTC
CDR3: CASSPGVAGDEQFF
D: TRBD2
V: TRBV11-2
J: TRBJ2-1
size: many

DNA: TGTGCCGCCGGCCAAGCGGGGGGCAGAGAGACCCAGTACTTC
CDR3: CAAGQAGGRETQYF
D: TRBD2
V: TRBV25-1
J: TRBJ2-5
size: few

DNA: TGTGCCAGCAGTGAACGTATGGGGCGTAGCAATCAGCCCCAGCATTTT
CDR3: CASSERMGRSNQPQHF
D: -
V: TRBV6-1
J: TRBJ1-5
size: -

DNA: TGTGCCAGCAGCTTATACGAGGCGAGCGACGAGCAGTACTTC
CDR3: CASSLYEASDEQYF
D: -
V: TRBV7-9
J: TRBJ2-7
size: -

DNA: TGCGCCAGCAGCCACCAGACAGGAGGTGGGGCCAACGTCCTGACTTTC
CDR3: CASSHQTGGGANVLTF
D: -
V: TRBV4-3
J: TRBJ2-6
size: few

DNA: TGTGCCAGCAGCCCTCGACTAGCGGGAATGGGCGGGGAGCTGTTTTTT
CDR3: CASSPRLAGMGGELFF
D: TRBD2
V: TRBV7-2
J: TRBJ2-2
size: many

DNA: TGTGCCAGCAGTGCCTTACCCCCAAACTATGGCTACACCTTC
CDR3: CASSALPPNYGYTF
D: -
V: TRBV6-1
J: TRBJ1-2
size: few

DNA: TGTGCCATCAGTGAAGTTGCGGGAAAAGGCGATGAGCAGTTCTTC
CDR3: CAISEVAGKGDEQFF
D: -
V: TRBV10-3
J: TRBJ2-1
size: -

DNA: TGTGCCAGCAGGGGACAGGTCTCCTACGAGCAGTACTTC
CDR3: CASRGQVSYEQYF
D: TRBD1
V: TRBV2
J: TRBJ2-7
size: few

DNA: TGCGCCAGCAGCTTGGCCGGACAGCCCGATCAGCCCCAGCATTTT
CDR3: CASSLAGQPDQPQHF
D: -
V: TRBV5-1
J: TRBJ1-5
size: few

DNA: TGTGCCAGCAGTCACCAATTGGGGTTGAAGCCCCAGCATTTT
CDR3: CASSHQLGLKPQHF
D: -
V: TRBV6-1
J: TRBJ1-5
size: many

DNA: TGTGCCAGCAGCCCCATTGGGGGACAGAACTACAATGAGCAGTTCTTC
CDR3: CASSPIGGQNYNEQFF
D: TRBD1
V: TRBV6-1
J: TRBJ2-1
size: -

DNA: TGTGCCAGTAGTTCTACTATACAGGGCTATGGCTACACCTTC
CDR3: CASSSTIQGYGYTF
D: -
V: TRBV19
J: TRBJ1-2
size: -

DNA: TGTGCCAGCAGTCGGGGACAGGGGTTGATTTATAGCAATCAGCCCCAGCATTTT
CDR3: CASSRGQGLIYSNQPQHF
D: TRBD1
V: TRBV12-3/TRBV12-4
J: TRBJ1-5
size: few

DNA: TGTGCCAGCAGTGTCTGGCTATTTGGGACAGATACGCAGTATTTT
CDR3: CASSVWLFGTDTQYF
D: -
V: TRBV7-2
J: TRBJ2-3
size: many

DNA: TGTGCCACCCCAACCTCAAAAACAGGGTCCTATGGCTACACCTTC
CDR3: CATPTSKTGSYGYTF
D: -
V: TRBV10-3
J: TRBJ1-2
size: -

DNA: TGTGCCAGCAGCCAATCCCTCCAAGAGACCCAGTACTTC
CDR3: CASSQSLQETQYF
D: -
V: TRBV14
J: TRBJ2-5
size: few

DNA: TGTGCCAGCAGGTTCAGGGAGAACACTGAAGCTTTCTTT
CDR3: CASRFRENTEAFF
D: -
V: TRBV27
J: TRBJ1-1
size: many

DNA: TGTGCCAGCAGTATCACAGGGTTGGGCACTGAAGCTTTCTTT
CDR3: CASSITGLGTEAFF
D: -
V: TRBV6-2/TRBV6-3
J: TRBJ1-1
size: many

DNA: TGTGCCAGCAGTGAATATAGCGGGTTGGAGCAGTACTTC
CDR3: CASSEYSGLEQYF
D: TRBD2
V: TRBV6-1
J: TRBJ2-7
size: -

DNA: TGTGCCAGCAGCCCCCTCGGGGAGCTGTTTTTT
CDR3: CASSPLGELFF
D: -
V: TRBV6-1
J: TRBJ2-2
size: many

DNA: TGTGCCAGCAGCTTAGATCGGGCTAGCGGGAGACGTGGTGAGCAGTTCTTC
CDR3: CASSLDRASGRRGEQFF
D: TRBD2
V: TRBV11-2
J: TRBJ2-1
size: -

DNA: TGTGCCAGCAGTTCCATAGGGGTTGAAGCTTTCTTT
CDR3: CASSSIGVEAFF
D: -
V: TRBV28
J: TRBJ1-1
size: many

DNA: TGCAGTTTTGGGACTAGCGGGGGGGGTCGACACATTCAGTACTTC
CDR3: CSFGTSGGGRHIQYF
D: TRBD2
V: TRBV20-1
J: TRBJ2-4
size: few

DNA: TGTGCCAGCAGTGAATTGTTATGGTCCAACTATGGCTACACCTTC
CDR3: CASSELLWSNYGYTF
D: -
V: TRBV2
J: TRBJ1-2
size: many

DNA: TGTGCCAGCAGCGTAGGAGGGCTAGCGGGAGGAGTAGGTCGCTCCTACGAGCAGTACTTC
CDR3: CASSVGGLAGGVGRSYEQYF
D: TRBD2
V: TRBV9
J: TRBJ2-7
size: -

DNA: TGTGCCAGCAGTCCTATGGGACGGGGGAACACTGAAGCTTTCTTT
CDR3: CASSPMGRGNTEAFF
D: -
V: TRBV12-3/TRBV12-4
J: TRBJ1-1
size: many

DNA: TGCAGCGTTGAAGACCTATGGCTAGCAGAAGGGGGTGAGCAGTTCTTC
CDR3: CSVEDLWLAEGGEQFF
D: -
V: TRBV29-1
J: TRBJ2-1
size: few

DNA: TGCGCCAGCAGACCCGGGACAGCGACCTCTGGAAACACCATATATTTT
CDR3: CASRPGTATSGNTIYF
D: TRBD1
V: TRBV10-2
J: TRBJ1-3
size: few

DNA: TGTGCCAGCAGTGTACAGCCGGGACGGGAGCAGTTCTTC
CDR3: CASSVQPGREQFF
D: -
V: TRBV6-2/TRBV6-3
J: TRBJ2-1
size: few

DNA: TGTGCCAGCAGCCCGGACGGGTTAGCTGAAGCTTTCTTT
CDR3: CASSPDGLAEAFF
D: -
V: TRBV5-5
J: TRBJ1-1
size: -

DNA: TGTGCCAGCAGCCCCTCGGGGGCTGCTCAAGAGACCCAGTACTTC
CDR3: CASSPSGAAQETQYF
D: -
V: TRBV4-2
J: TRBJ2-5
size: few

DNA: TGTGCCAGCAGTGTTAGGGGGCGGGACACTGAAGCTTTCTTT
CDR3: CASSVRGRDTEAFF
D: TRBD1
V: TRBV6-1
J: TRBJ1-1
size: few

DNA: TGTGCCAGCTGGGCGGGATCGGGAAGGGAGACCCAGTACTTC
CDR3: CASWAGSGRETQYF
D: -
V: TRBV2
J: TRBJ2-5
size: many

DNA: TGTGCCAGCAGGGGACTAGCGGGAGGGGTTTCCTACAATGAGCAGTTCTTC
CDR3: CASRGLAGGVSYNEQFF
D: TRBD2
V: TRBV2
J: TRBJ2-1
size: many

DNA: TGTGCCAGCAGCCGGACGACAGGGGGTTGGTTGAACACTGAAGCTTTCTTT
CDR3: CASSRTTGGWLNTEAFF
D: TRBD1
V: TRBV12-3/TRBV12-4
J: TRBJ1-1
size: many

DNA: TGCAGTGCTATCCCTCGGGGGATGACTGAAGCTTTCTTT
CDR3: CSAIPRGMTEAFF
D: -
V: TRBV20-1
J: TRBJ1-1
size: -

DNA: TGTGCCAGCAGCTTACAGGGTGTCTTCGCCACAGATACGCAGTATTTT
CDR3: CASSLQGVFATDTQYF
D: -
V: TRBV5-8
J: TRBJ2-3
size: -

DNA: TGTGCCAGCAGCCAAGATCTGCTACCAGGGAGGGGTGAAAAACTGTTTTTT
CDR3: CASSQDLLPGRGEKLFF
D: -
V: TRBV14
J: TRBJ1-4
size: few

DNA: TGTGCCAGCAGCTTCCGGGTAAAAGGGGGAAAACTGTTTTTT
CDR3: CASSFRVKGGKLFF
D: -
V: TRBV11-2
J: TRBJ1-4
size: few

DNA: TGTGCCAGCAGCTTGGGCGGGAGGGCCTCTGGGGCCAACGTCCTGACTTTC
CDR3: CASSLGGRASGANVLTF
D: TRBD2
V: TRBV7-3
J: TRBJ2-6
size: few

DNA: TGTGCCAGCAGTTACGGACAGGCTGCGAACACCGGGGAGCTGTTTTTT
CDR3: CASSYGQAANTGELFF
D: TRBD1
V: TRBV6-2/TRBV6-3
J: TRBJ2-2
size: many

DNA: TGCAGTGCTAGAGGTGCTACCTACAATGAGCAGTTCTTC
CDR3: CSARGATYNEQFF
D: -
V: TRBV20-1
J: TRBJ2-1
size: few

DNA: TGTGCCAGCAGCTTGGGCAGGGAAAGGAACACTGAAGCTTTCTTT
CDR3: CASSLGRERNTEAFF
D: -
V: TRBV7-8
J: TRBJ1-1
size: many

DNA: TGTGCCATCAGTCCATCAGCGGGGGATACCTACGAGCAGTACTTC
CDR3: CAISPSAGDTYEQYF
D: TRBD2
V: TRBV10-3
J: TRBJ2-7
size: -